One sample yielded the 26 T cell receptor beta chains listed below, sequenced in a study of CD8+CD57+ T cells in acquired aplastic anemia. Profiling that covered TCR beta VDJ and CDR3 relied on genomic DNA as its template. TCRdb analysed the reads with MiXCR anew, one entry per CDR3 protein. Among about 48,000 distinct CDR3 sequences listed, about 78% were seen once. Sequencing used sorted CD4+, CD8+, or CD8+CD57+ T cells (not recorded which) from PBMCs. All receptors come from a human donor in good health, serving as a control.

In this sample, this clonotype turned up once. The CDR3 does not end in the conserved phenylalanine or tryptophan, so this is likely a read error. DNA of the CDR3: TGTGCCAGCAGCGTAGGTCCCTACTACGAGCAGTACCTC. It codes for CASSVGPYYEQYL. The chain is built from TRBV9 and TRBJ2-7; no firm D call. CDR1 and CDR2 (germline): SGDLS, YYNGEE. V lost 0 bases, J lost 3 bases, and 7 bases lay in between. The CDR3 loop spans 13 amino acids.

The rearrangement joins TRBV20-1 to TRBJ2-1; D is possibly TRBD2 (5 bases). The CDR3 has 16 amino acids. CDR1 and CDR2 (germline): DFQATT, SNEGSKA (reference sequence). V was pared by 3 bases and J by 0 bases, with 15 bases between. CDR3 nucleotide sequence: TGCAGTGCTAGGCTTCCCGAGGGTGTCTCCTACAATGAGCAGTTCTTC. Protein product: CSARLPEGVSYNEQFF.

This chain uses TRBV10-3 with TRBJ2-2; D gene uncertain. V lost 7 bases, J lost 5 bases, and 17 bases lay in between. The germline V gene has CDR1 ENHRY and CDR2 SYGVKD. There are 15 residues in the CDR3. The DNA for the CDR3 is TGTGCCATCATCTCCGACTTAGCAGGAACCGGGGAGCTGTTTTTT. Protein: CAIISDLAGTGELFF.

The genes are TRBV24-1 and TRBJ1-2, with D perhaps TRBD1 (6 bases). CDR3 length equals 13 residues. Trimming cost V 5 bases and J 5 bases, with 11 bases left between them. CDR1 KGHDR and CDR2 SFDVKD come from the germline V gene. The CDR3 sequence: CATSGTGRYGYTF. CDR3 bases: TGTGCCACCAGTGGAACAGGGAGGTATGGCTACACCTTC.

This chain joins TRBV19 and TRBJ1-1, with 7 positions matching TRBD1. Germline V gene data show CDR1 as LNHDA and CDR2 as SQIVND (reference sequence). Trimming at V came to 8 bases and at J to 6 bases, leaving 6 bases not matched to a gene. This CDR3 spans 12 amino acids. CDR3 in amino acids: CASVRGLAEAFF. The CDR3 region has the DNA TGTGCCAGTGTGAGGGGGCTTGCTGAAGCTTTCTTT.

The chain carries TRBV2 and TRBJ2-7, with 8 nucleotides matching TRBD2. V was pared by 2 bases and J by 4 bases, with 7 bases of the junction left unmatched. The CDR3 spans 15 residues. Germline CDR1 SNHLY, CDR2 FYNNEI. CDR3 in amino acids: CASSEPGLEVYEQYF. The DNA for the CDR3 is TGTGCCAGCAGTGAACCGGGACTAGAGGTATACGAGCAGTACTTC.

The chain couples TRBV2 to TRBJ2-3; D might be TRBD2 (5 bases). Deletions cut 7 bases from V and 7 bases from J, with 15 bases between. The CDR3 extends over 13 amino acids. The germline gives CDR1 SNHLY, CDR2 FYNNEI. The CDR3, as DNA: TGTGCCAGCACCCTGGGGAGCGATTATACGCAGTATTTT. As protein: CASTLGSDYTQYF.

The V call is TRBV5-5, the J call TRBJ2-7; TRBD1 or TRBD2 may be the D gene (5 bases each). Germline values: CDR1 SGHKS, CDR2 YYEKEE (reference sequence). The CDR3 is made up of 13 amino acids. Trimming left V 3 bases short and J 3 bases short, with 10 bases between. The CDR3 is CASSSRGNYEQYF. The DNA for the CDR3 is TGTGCCAGCAGCTCGAGGGGCAACTACGAGCAGTACTTC.

This chain uses TRBV11-1 with TRBJ1-2, with 9 bases fitting TRBD1. The J segment lost 0 bases and the V segment lost 4 bases, leaving 6 bases of the junction unmatched. CDR3 length: 16 residues. The germline CDR1 and CDR2 sequences are SGHAT and FQDESV (reference sequence). CDR3 loop: CASSSPGQGANYGYTF. CDR3 in DNA: TGTGCCAGCAGCTCCCCGGGACAGGGAGCTAACTATGGCTACACCTTC.

This clonotype occurred a few times. This sequence joins TRBV5-1 and TRBJ1-2, with D unclear. The CDR3 sequence is 13 residues long. The V end lost 7 bases, the J end lost 8 bases, and 18 bases lay between the germline ends. Germline V gene lookup returns CDR1 SGHRS and CDR2 YFSETQ. CDR3 residues: CASGPSTINGYTF. CDR3 nucleotide sequence: TGCGCCAGCGGCCCATCTACAATAAACGGCTACACCTTC.

This clonotype came up a few times. The chain uses TRBV7-8 and TRBJ1-1; 7 bases agree with TRBD1. Looked up from germline, CDR1 is SGHVS and CDR2 is FQNEAQ. The trim removed 3 bases at V and 4 bases at J, leaving 2 bases unmatched. This CDR3 spans 13 amino acids. In DNA, the CDR3 is TGTGCCAGCAGCTTTCAGGGGGGCACTGAAGCTTTCTTT. The encoded protein is CASSFQGGTEAFF.

The chain combines TRBV10-2 with TRBJ2-5, with 9 positions matching TRBD2. In germline, CDR1 is WSHSY, CDR2 SAAADI. The CDR3 contains 15 residues. The junction had 4 bases not matched to a gene; V was cut back by 1 base and J by 4 bases. The DNA of the CDR3 is TGCGCCAGCAGTGAGTTGACTAGCGGCACAGAGACCCAGTACTTC. It specifies CASSELTSGTETQYF.

This clonotype was picked up many times. The V call is TRBV2, the J call TRBJ2-5; the match to TRBD1 covers 9 bases. The CDR3 length is 13 residues. Unmatched junction bases numbered 9, after V lost 6 bases and J lost 10 bases. CDR1 SNHLY and CDR2 FYNNEI come from the germline V gene. The CDR3 here is CASRPRTGVSQYF. The CDR3 DNA is TGTGCCAGCAGGCCCAGGACAGGGGTGAGCCAGTACTTC.

This chain connects TRBV9 to TRBJ1-3, with D possibly being TRBD1 (6 bases). The CDR3 is 15 residues long. The V end lost 4 bases, the J end lost 0 bases, and 11 bases lay between the germline ends. The germline V gene has CDR1 SGDLS and CDR2 YYNGEE. In DNA form, the CDR3 reads TGTGCCAGCAGCAGGACAGCCAGCTCTGGAAACACCATATATTTT. This gives the protein CASSRTASSGNTIYF.

The sample holds many counts of this clonotype. The chain is built from TRBV7-9 and TRBJ1-2, with TRBD1 identical over 7 bases. Germline V lookup: CDR1 SEHNR, CDR2 FQNEAQ (reference sequence). The junction had 6 bases not matched to a gene; V was cut back by 5 bases and J by 0 bases. This CDR3 is 15 amino acids long. CDR3 in DNA: TGTGCCAGCAGCAGTTCGACAGGGCCTAACTATGGCTACACCTTC. It specifies CASSSSTGPNYGYTF.

The V and J genes are TRBV10-3 and TRBJ1-6, with 10 bases aligning to TRBD1. CDR3 length equals 15 residues. V lost 4 bases to trimming and J lost 8 bases; unmatched junction nucleotides: 5. CDR1 ENHRY and CDR2 SYGVKD come from the germline V gene. Here the CDR3 reads CAISGGTGEDSPLHF. CDR3 in DNA: TGTGCCATCAGTGGCGGGACAGGGGAGGATTCACCCCTCCACTTT.

The chain has TRBV29-1 and TRBJ1-6, with 7 bases matching TRBD1. V was pared by 6 bases and J by 6 bases, with 2 bases of the junction left unmatched. The CDR3 consists of 12 residues. Germline CDR1 is SQVTM and CDR2 is ANQGSEA. The CDR3 reads CSVTGFNSPLHF. The DNA for the CDR3 is TGCAGCGTGACAGGGTTTAATTCACCCCTCCACTTT.

CDR3 region: CATREDRNNSPLHF. CDR3 bases: TGTGCCACCAGGGAGGACAGGAATAATTCACCCCTCCACTTT. The rearrangement links TRBV15 to TRBJ1-6; 7 bases align to TRBD1. The CDR3 sequence is 14 residues long. V was clipped by 6 bases and J by 5 bases; unmatched bases: 4. Germline V gene sequence: CDR1 LNHNV, CDR2 YYDKDF (reference sequence).

The genes are TRBV11-2 and TRBJ2-7, with D possibly being TRBD1 (5 bases). Between the trimmed V and J ends, which lost 1 base and 4 bases, there was a span of 11 bases. This CDR3 is built from 14 residues. In germline, CDR1 is SGHAT, CDR2 FQNNGV. The CDR3 is CASSLGGKEYEQYF. CDR3 DNA sequence: TGTGCCAGCAGCTTAGGGGGCAAGGAATACGAGCAGTACTTC.

V and J are TRBV25-1 and TRBJ1-2; D is unresolved. Trimming took 6 bases from V and 0 from J, leaving 23 bases between them. Germline V gene data show CDR1 as MGHDK and CDR2 as SYGVNS. This CDR3 contains 18 residues. The CDR3 DNA reads TGTGCCAGCAGCCAGTTCCACCGAGCTGGGCTCCCTAACTATGGCTACACCTTC. This encodes CASSQFHRAGLPNYGYTF.

The CDR3 sequence: CASSRSGVSGYTF. The CDR3 bases are TGTGCCAGTAGTAGGTCAGGGGTGTCGGGCTACACCTTC. This chain uses TRBV19 with TRBJ1-2; a weak D match, TRBD1 (6 bases). V shed 4 bases and J shed 8 bases, with 14 bases lying between them. The CDR3 spans 13 residues. Germline values: CDR1 LNHDA, CDR2 SQIVND (reference sequence).

The gene calls are TRBV7-9 and TRBJ1-5; D uncertain. CDR1 is SEHNR, CDR2 FQNEAQ, per germline (reference sequence). This CDR3 has 15 residues. The V gene lost 1 base and the J gene lost 1 base, with 8 bases spanning the gap. The DNA for the CDR3 is TGTGCCAGCAGCTTAGGGAATCCGAGCAATCAGCCCCAGCATTTT. It specifies CASSLGNPSNQPQHF. Combining the CDR3 with reference TRBV7-9 and TRBJ1-5 gives the whole variable domain DTGVSQNPRHKITKRGQNVTFRCDPISEHNRLYWYRQTLGQGPEFLTYFQNEAQLEKSRLLSDRFSAERPKGSFSTLEIQRTEQGDSAMYLCASSLGNPSNQPQHFGDGTRLSIL.

The genes are TRBV7-2 and TRBJ2-7; no definite D call. V lost 1 base to trimming and J lost 1 base, with 5 bases between them. CDR3 length: 13 amino acids. CDR1 is SGHTA, CDR2 FQGNSA, per germline. CDR3 amino acids: CASSLVQSYEQYF. The CDR3 coding sequence is TGTGCCAGCAGCTTAGTTCAGTCCTACGAGCAGTACTTC.

The chain uses TRBV9 and TRBJ1-1; D is possibly TRBD1 (5 bases). CDR1 and CDR2 (germline): SGDLS, YYNGEE. The CDR3 spans 14 residues. Trimming removed 4 bases from V and 0 bases from J, with 10 bases in between. The DNA for the CDR3 is TGTGCCAGCAGCCCCGGGGGGGTGAACACTGAAGCTTTCTTT. It codes for CASSPGGVNTEAFF.

The chain carries TRBV24-1 and TRBJ2-5; no clear D. The V and J ends lost 6 bases and 7 bases respectively, with 14 bases between them. This CDR3 comprises 13 residues. The V gene's germline CDR1 is KGHDR and CDR2 SFDVKD. CDR3 loop: CATSLSGSGTQYF. As DNA, the CDR3 is TGTGCCACCAGTCTTAGTGGTTCCGGGACCCAGTACTTC.

This clonotype was seen a few times. The rearrangement joins TRBV7-8 to TRBJ2-5; TRBD2 matches 7 bases. This CDR3 spans 15 amino acids. CDR1 and CDR2 (germline): SGHVS, FQNEAQ. The trim removed 1 base at V and 5 bases at J, leaving 7 bases unmatched. The CDR3 nucleotides read TGTGCCAGCAGCTTAGTGGGGAGGGTCGAGGAGACCCAGTACTTC. Its protein is CASSLVGRVEETQYF.